The subject of this entry is one T cell receptor (beta chain). V shed 1 base and J 7 bases; nucleotides not matched to a gene: 8. The V gene's germline CDR1 is SGHTS and CDR2 YDEGEE. There are 15 residues in the CDR3. Source study methods: Estimation of nucleated cell counts relied on the amplification of reference gene primers. Using immunoSEQ multiplex PCR, the repertoire was profiled, and TCRdb retains in-frame clones only, with some absent. That table is the source of V, J and clone size, and D and trimming were worked out from the DNA. Among some 180,000 clones listed, 85% were seen once. The data were obtained in a study of blood T cell repertoires in COVID-19. Overall study context: The origin of the acute and convalescent COVID-19 samples was the United States, Italy and Spain. T cells, B-cell-depleted T cells, or PBMCs supplied cDNA or gDNA.

This clonotype was sampled from a woman aged 60-75 years with acute or convalescent COVID-19. The sequencing sample was made of peripheral blood. The chain combines TRBV5-8 with TRBJ2-1; 7 bases map to TRBD2. The CDR3 spells CASSLLGGSLNEQFF. The DNA of the CDR3 is TGTGCCAGCAGCTTGTTAGGCGGGAGCCTGAATGAGCAGTTCTTC.